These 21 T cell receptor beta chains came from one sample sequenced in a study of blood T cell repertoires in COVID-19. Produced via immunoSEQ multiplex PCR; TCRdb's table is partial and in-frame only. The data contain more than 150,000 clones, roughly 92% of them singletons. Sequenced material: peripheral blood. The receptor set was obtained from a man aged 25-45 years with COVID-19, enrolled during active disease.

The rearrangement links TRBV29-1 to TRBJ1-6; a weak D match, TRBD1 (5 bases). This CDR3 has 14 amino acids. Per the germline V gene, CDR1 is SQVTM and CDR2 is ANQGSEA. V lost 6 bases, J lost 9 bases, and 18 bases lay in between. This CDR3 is CSVATGQRGSPLHF. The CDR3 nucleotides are TGCAGCGTCGCTACCGGGCAAAGGGGTTCACCCCTCCACTTT.

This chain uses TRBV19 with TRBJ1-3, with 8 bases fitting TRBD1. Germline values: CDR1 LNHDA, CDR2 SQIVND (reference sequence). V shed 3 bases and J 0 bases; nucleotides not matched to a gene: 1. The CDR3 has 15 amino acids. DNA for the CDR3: TGTGCCAGTAGTATTCAGGGGGCCTCTGGAAACACCATATATTTT. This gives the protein CASSIQGASGNTIYF. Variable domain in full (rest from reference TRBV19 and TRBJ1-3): DGGITQSPKYLFRKEGQNVTLSCEQNLNHDAMYWYRQDPGQGLRLIYYSQIVNDFQKGDIAEGYSVSREKKESFPLTVTSAQKNPTAFYLCASSIQGASGNTIYFGEGSWLTVV.

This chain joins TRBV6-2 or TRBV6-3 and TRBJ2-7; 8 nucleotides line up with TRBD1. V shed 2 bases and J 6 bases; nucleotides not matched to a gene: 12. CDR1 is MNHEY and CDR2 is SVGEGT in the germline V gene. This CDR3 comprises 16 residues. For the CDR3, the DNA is TGTGCCAGCAGTTACGGTCCACAGGGGGATATCGGCGAGCAGTACTTC. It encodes CASSYGPQGDIGEQYF.

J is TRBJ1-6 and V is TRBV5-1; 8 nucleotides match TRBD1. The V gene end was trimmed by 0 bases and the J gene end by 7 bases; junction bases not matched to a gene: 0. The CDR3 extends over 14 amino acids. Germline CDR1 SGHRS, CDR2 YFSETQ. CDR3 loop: CASSLGTGNSPLHF. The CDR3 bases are TGCGCCAGCAGCTTGGGGACAGGGAATTCACCCCTCCACTTT.

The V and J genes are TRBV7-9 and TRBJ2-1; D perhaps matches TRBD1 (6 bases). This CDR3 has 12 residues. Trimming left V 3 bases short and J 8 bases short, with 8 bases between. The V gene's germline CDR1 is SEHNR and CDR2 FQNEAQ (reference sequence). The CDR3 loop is CASSFPGDEQFF. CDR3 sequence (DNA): TGTGCCAGCAGCTTCCCAGGGGATGAGCAGTTCTTC.

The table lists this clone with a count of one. The CDR3 bases are TGTGCCATCAGGGAAAGGACAGGGTCAATGAACACTGAAGCTTTCTTT. Amino acids: CAIRERTGSMNTEAFF. V usage is TRBV10-3 and J usage is TRBJ1-1; TRBD1 matches 8 bases. Per germline, CDR1 ENHRY and CDR2 SYGVKD. This CDR3 spans 16 amino acids. Trimming removed 6 bases from V and 0 bases from J; junction bases left unmatched: 9.

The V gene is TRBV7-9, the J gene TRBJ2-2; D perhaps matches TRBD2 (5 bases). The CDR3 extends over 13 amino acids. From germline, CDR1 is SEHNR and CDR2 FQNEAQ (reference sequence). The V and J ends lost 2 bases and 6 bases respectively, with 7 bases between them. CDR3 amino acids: CASSLRGSGELFF. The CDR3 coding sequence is TGTGCCAGCAGCTTACGGGGATCCGGGGAGCTGTTTTTT.

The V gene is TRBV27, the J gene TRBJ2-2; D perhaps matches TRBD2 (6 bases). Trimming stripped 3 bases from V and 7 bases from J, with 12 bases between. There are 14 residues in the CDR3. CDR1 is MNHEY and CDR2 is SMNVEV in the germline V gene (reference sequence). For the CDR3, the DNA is TGTGCCAGCAGTTTGGCGGGGTATAGCGGGGAGCTGTTTTTT. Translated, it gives CASSLAGYSGELFF.

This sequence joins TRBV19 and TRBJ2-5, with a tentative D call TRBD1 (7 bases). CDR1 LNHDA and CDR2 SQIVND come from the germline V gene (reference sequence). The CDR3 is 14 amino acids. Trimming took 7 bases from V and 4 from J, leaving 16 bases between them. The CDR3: CASTLGGQRETQYF. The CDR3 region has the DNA TGTGCCAGTACCCTGGGGGGACAGAGAGAGACCCAGTACTTC.

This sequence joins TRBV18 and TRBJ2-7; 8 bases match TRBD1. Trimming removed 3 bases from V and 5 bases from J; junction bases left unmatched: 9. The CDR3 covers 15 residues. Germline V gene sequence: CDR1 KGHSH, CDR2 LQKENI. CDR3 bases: TGTGCCAGCTCACCCCAAGAGACAGGGGAACACGAGCAGTACTTC. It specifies CASSPQETGEHEQYF.

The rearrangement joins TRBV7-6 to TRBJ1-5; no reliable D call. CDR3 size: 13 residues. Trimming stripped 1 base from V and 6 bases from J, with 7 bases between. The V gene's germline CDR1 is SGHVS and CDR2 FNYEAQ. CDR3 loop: CASSLEPGQPQHF. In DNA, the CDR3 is TGTGCCAGCAGCTTAGAGCCCGGTCAGCCCCAGCATTTT. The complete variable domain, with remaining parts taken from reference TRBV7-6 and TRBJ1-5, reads GAGVSQSPRYKVTKRGQDVALRCDPISGHVSLYWYRQALGQGPEFLTYFNYEAQQDKSGLPNDRFSAERPEGSISTLTIQRTEQRDSAMYRCASSLEPGQPQHFGDGTRLSIL.

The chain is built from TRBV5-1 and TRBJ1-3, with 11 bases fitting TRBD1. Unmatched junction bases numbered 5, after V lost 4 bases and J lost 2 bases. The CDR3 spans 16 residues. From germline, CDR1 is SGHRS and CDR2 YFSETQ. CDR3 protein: CASSRLGQGAGNTIYF. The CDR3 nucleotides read TGCGCCAGCAGCCGGCTGGGACAGGGGGCTGGAAACACCATATATTTT.

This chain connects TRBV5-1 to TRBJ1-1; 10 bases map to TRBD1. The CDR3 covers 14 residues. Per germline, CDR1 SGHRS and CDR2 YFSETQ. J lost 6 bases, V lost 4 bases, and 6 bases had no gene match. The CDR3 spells CASSLDRGPSEAFF. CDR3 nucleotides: TGCGCCAGCAGCCTAGACAGGGGGCCTTCTGAAGCTTTCTTT.

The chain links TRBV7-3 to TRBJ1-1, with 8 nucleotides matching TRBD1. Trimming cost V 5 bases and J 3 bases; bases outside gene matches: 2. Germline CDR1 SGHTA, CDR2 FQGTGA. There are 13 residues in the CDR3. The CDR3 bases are TGTGCCAGCAGCCCGGACAGGGACACTGAAGCTTTCTTT. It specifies CASSPDRDTEAFF.

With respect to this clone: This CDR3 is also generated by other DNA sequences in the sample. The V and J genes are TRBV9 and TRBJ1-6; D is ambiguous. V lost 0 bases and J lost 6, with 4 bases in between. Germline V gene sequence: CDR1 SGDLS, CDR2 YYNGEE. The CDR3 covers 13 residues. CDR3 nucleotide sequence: TGTGCCAGCAGCGTAGGCAGTAATTCACCCCTCCACTTT. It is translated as CASSVGSNSPLHF.

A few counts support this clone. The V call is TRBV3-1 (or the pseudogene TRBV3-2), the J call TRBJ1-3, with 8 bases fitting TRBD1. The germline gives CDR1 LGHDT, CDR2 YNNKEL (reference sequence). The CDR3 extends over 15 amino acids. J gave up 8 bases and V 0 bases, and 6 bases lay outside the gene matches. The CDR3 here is CASSQEITGGYTIYF. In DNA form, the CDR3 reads TGTGCCAGCAGCCAAGAAATTACAGGGGGTTACACCATATATTTT.

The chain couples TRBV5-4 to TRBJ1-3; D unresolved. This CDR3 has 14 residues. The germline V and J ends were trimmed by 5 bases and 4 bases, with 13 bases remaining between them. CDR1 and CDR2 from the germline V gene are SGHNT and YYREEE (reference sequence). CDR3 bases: TGTGCCAGCAGGAGGGAGGGCGAGGGAAACACCATATATTTT. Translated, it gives CASRREGEGNTIYF.

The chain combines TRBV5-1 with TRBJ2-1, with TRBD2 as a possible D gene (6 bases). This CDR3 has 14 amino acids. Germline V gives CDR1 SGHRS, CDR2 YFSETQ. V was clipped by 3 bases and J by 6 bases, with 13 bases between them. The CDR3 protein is CASSSGPGGNEQFF. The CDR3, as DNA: TGCGCCAGCAGCTCAGGACCCGGGGGCAATGAGCAGTTCTTC.

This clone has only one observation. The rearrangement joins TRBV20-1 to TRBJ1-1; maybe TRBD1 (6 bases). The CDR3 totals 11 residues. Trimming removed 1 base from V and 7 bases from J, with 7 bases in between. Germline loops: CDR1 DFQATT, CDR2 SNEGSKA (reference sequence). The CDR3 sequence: CSARGTVEAFF. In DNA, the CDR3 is TGCAGTGCTAGAGGGACAGTTGAAGCTTTCTTT.

The CDR3 is CASSPTRLQGPGELFF. In DNA form, the CDR3 reads TGTGCCAGCAGCCCGACCCGTCTACAGGGTCCCGGGGAGCTGTTTTTT. The chain has TRBV14 and TRBJ2-2; tentative D call: TRBD1 (6 bases). V was pared by 4 bases and J by 6 bases, with 18 bases between. Looked up from germline, CDR1 is SGHDN and CDR2 is FVKESK. The CDR3 totals 16 residues.

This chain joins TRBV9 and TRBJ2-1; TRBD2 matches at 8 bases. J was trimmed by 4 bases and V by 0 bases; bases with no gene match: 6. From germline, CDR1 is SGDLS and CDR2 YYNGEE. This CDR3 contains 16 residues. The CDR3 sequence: CASSVAIAGSYNEQFF. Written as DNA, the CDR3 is TGTGCCAGCAGCGTAGCAATAGCGGGGAGTTACAATGAGCAGTTCTTC.